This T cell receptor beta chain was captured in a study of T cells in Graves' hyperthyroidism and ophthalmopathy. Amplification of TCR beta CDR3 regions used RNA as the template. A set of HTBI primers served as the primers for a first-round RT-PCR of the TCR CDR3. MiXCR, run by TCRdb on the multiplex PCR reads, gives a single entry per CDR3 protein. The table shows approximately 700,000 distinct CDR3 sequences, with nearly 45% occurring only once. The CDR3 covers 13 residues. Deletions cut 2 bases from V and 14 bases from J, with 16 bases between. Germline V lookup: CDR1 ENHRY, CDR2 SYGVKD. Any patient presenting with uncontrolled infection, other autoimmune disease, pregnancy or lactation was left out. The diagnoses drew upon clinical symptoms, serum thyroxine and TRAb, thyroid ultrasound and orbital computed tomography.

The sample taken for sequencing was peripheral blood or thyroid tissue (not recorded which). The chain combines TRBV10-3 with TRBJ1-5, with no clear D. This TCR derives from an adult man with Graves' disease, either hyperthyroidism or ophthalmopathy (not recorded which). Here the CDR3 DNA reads TGTGCCATCAGTGAGACGGGGTCCGACCACGAGCATTTT. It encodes CAISETGSDHEHF.